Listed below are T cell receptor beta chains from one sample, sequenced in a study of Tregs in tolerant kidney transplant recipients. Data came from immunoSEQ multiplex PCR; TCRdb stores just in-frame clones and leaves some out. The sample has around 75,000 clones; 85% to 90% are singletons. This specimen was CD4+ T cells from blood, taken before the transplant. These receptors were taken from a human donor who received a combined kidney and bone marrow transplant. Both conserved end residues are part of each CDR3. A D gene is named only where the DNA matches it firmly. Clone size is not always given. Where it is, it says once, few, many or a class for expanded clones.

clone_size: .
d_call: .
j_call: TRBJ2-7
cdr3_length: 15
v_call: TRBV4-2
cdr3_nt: TGTGCCAGCAGCCAAGGGGTGGGGGGTACGACCAAGCAGTACTTC
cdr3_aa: CASSQGVGGTTKQYF

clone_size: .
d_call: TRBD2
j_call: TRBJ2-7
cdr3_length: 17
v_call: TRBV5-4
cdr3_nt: TGTGCCAGCAGCAAAAACTCCGGGACTAGCGGGATCAACGAGCAGTACTTC
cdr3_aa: CASSKNSGTSGINEQYF

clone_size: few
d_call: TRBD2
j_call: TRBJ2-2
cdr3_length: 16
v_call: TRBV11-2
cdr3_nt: TGTGCCAGCAGCCCGCGGGGGGACAAGAACACCGGGGAGCTGTTTTTT
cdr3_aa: CASSPRGDKNTGELFF

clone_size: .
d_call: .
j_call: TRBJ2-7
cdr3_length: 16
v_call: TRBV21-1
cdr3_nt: TGTGCCAGCAGCGAAGGGGGAACAGGGGGTCCCTACGAGCAGTACTTC
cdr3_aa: CASSEGGTGGPYEQYF

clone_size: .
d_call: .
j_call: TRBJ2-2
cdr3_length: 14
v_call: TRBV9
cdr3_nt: TGTGCCAGCAGCTCACAGGGTAATGCCGGGGAGCTGTTTTTT
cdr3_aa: CASSSQGNAGELFF

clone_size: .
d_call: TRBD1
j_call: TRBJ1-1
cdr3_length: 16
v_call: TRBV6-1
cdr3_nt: TGTGCCAGCAGTCAAGGACAGGCCTGGGGGAACACTGAAGCTTTCTTT
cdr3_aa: CASSQGQAWGNTEAFF

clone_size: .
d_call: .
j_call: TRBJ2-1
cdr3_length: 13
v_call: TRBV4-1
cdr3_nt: TGCGCCAGCAGCCAAGATCACGGGTTTGAGCAGTTCTTC
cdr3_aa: CASSQDHGFEQFF

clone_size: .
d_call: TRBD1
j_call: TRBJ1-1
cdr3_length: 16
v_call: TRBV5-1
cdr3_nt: TGCGCCAGCAGCTCGGACCTGACAGGGGGGAACACTGAAGCTTTCTTT
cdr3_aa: CASSSDLTGGNTEAFF

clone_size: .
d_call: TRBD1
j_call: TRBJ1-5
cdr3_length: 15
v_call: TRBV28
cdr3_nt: TGTGCCAGCAGTCGCTACGGACAGGGAAATCAGCCCCAGCATTTT
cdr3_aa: CASSRYGQGNQPQHF

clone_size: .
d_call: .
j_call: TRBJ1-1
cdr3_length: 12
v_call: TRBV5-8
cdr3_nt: TGTGCCAGCAGCCTAAGAACGGGTGATACTTTCTTT
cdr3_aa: CASSLRTGDTFF

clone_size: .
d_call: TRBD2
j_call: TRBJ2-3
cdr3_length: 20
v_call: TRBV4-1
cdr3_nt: TGCGCCAGCAGCCAAGAGAGGGGGACTAGCGGGAGGGCTAGCACAGATACGCAGTATTTT
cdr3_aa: CASSQERGTSGRASTDTQYF

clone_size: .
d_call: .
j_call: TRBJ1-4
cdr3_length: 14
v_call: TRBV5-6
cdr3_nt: TGTGCCAGCAGCTTGGGAACAGGGAATGAAAAACTGTTTTTT
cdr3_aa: CASSLGTGNEKLFF

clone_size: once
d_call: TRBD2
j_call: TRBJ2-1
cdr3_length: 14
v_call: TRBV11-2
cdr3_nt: TGTGCCAGCAAGCTAGCGGGAGGGCCAAATGAGCAGTTCTTC
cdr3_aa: CASKLAGGPNEQFF

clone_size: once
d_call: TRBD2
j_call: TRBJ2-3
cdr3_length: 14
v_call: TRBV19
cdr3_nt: TGTGCCAGTGCAAGACTAGCGGGAGAGGATACGCAGTATTTT
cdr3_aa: CASARLAGEDTQYF

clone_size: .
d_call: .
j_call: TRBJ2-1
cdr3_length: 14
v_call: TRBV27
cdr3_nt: TGTGCCAGCAGTCCCGCGGCGTCCTACAATGAGCAGTTCTTC
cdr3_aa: CASSPAASYNEQFF

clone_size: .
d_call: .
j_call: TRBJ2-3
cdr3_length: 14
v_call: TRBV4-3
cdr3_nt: TGCGCCAGCAGCCAAGACAGGGGTGCAGATACGCAGTATTTT
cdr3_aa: CASSQDRGADTQYF

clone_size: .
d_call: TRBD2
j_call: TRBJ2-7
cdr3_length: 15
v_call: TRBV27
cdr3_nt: TGTGCCAGCAGTAGTAGCGGGCGGAGCTCCTACGAGCAGTACTTC
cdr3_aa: CASSSSGRSSYEQYF

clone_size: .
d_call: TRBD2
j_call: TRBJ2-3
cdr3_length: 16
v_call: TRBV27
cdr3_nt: TGTGCCAGCAGTTTCCAGCGGGGACGGAGCACAGATACGCAGTATTTT
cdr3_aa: CASSFQRGRSTDTQYF

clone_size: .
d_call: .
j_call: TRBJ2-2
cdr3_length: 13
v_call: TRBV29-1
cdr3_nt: TGCAGCGTTGAAGATCAGGGGACCGGGGAGCTGTTTTTT
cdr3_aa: CSVEDQGTGELFF

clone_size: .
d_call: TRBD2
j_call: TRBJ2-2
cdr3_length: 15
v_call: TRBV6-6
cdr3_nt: TGTGCCAGCAGATGGACTAGCGGGAGCCCCGGGGAGCTGTTTTTT
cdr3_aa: CASRWTSGSPGELFF

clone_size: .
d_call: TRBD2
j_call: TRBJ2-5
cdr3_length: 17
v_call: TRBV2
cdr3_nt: TGTGCCAGCAGTGAAACGGGACTAGCGGGGGTTCCAGCGACCCAGTACTTC
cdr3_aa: CASSETGLAGVPATQYF

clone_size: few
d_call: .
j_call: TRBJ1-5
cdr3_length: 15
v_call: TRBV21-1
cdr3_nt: TGTGCCAGCAGCCCCCGGGACAGGGAGGGGCAGCCCCAGCATTTT
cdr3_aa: CASSPRDREGQPQHF

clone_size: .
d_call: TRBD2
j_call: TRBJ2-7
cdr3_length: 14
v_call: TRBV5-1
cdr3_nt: TGCGCCAGCAGCCTGTCTCCGGGGGGTAGCGAGCAGTACTTC
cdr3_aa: CASSLSPGGSEQYF

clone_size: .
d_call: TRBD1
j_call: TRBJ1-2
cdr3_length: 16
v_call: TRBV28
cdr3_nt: TGTGCCAGCAACCAAGCCGGGGCAGGGGGCGTAGGGGGCTACACCTTC
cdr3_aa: CASNQAGAGGVGGYTF

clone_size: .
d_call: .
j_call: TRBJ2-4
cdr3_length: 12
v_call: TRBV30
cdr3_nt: TGTGCCTGGAGTGCAGAACCAAACATTCAGTACTTC
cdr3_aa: CAWSAEPNIQYF

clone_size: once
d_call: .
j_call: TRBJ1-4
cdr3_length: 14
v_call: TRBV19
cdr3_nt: TGTGCCAGTAGTATTCGCGGGATTAATGAAAAACTGTTTTTT
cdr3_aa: CASSIRGINEKLFF

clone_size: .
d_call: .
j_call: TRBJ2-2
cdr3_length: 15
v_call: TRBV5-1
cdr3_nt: TGCGCCAGCAGCTGGGGACTGGGTGACACCGGGGAGCTGTTTTTT
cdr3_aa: CASSWGLGDTGELFF

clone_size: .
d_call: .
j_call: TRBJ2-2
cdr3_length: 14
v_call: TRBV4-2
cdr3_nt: TGTGCCAGCAGCCAAGAGAGGGTATTCGGGGAGCTGTTTTTT
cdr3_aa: CASSQERVFGELFF

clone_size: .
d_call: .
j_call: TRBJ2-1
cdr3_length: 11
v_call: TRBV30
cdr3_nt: TGTGCCTCCGGACACTACAATGAGCAGTTCTTC
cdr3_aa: CASGHYNEQFF

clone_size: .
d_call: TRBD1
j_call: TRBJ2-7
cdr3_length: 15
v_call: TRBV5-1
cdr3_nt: TGCGCCAGCAGCTCTGTGGACAGGAGCTCCTACGAGCAGTACTTC
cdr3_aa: CASSSVDRSSYEQYF

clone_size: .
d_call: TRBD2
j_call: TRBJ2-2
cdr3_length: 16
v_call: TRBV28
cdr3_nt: TGTGCCAGCAGTGTCTATCGGGGGGGAGGGACCGGGGAGCTGTTTTTT
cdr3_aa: CASSVYRGGGTGELFF

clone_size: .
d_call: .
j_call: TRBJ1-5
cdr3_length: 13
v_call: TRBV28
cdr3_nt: TGTGCCAGCAGACCCCAGGGCGGTCAGCCCCAGCATTTT
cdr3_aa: CASRPQGGQPQHF

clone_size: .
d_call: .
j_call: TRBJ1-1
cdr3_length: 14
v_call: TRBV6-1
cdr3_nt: TGTGCCAGCAGTGAGTACAGACGGAACACTGAAGCTTTCTTT
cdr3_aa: CASSEYRRNTEAFF

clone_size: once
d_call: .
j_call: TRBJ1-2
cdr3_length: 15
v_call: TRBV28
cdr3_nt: TGTGCCAGCAGTCGACTTGGGGCCGCAGCTGATGGCTACACCTTC
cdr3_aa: CASSRLGAAADGYTF

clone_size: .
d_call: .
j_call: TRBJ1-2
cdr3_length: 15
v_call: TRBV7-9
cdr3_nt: TGTGCCAGCAGCCCGAACGGGGGACTAGTAGAGGGCTACACCTTC
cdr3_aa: CASSPNGGLVEGYTF

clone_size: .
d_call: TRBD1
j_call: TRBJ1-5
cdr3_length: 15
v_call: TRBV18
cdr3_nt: TGTGCCAGCTCACCCGGGACAGTCAGCAATCAGCCCCAGCATTTT
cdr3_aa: CASSPGTVSNQPQHF

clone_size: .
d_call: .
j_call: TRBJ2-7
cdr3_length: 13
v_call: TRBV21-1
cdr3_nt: TGTGCCAGCAGCAAAGAGGGAGCGAAGGAGCAGTACTTC
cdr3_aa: CASSKEGAKEQYF

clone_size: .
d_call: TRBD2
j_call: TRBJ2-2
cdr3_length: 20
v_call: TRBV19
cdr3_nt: TGTGCCAGTAGTATCTCGGGACTAGCGGGAGAGGTGGCTAACACCGGGGAGCTGTTTTTT
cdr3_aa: CASSISGLAGEVANTGELFF

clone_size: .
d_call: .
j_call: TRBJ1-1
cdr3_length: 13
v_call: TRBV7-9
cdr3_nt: TGTGCCAGCACACCAGGAAGAAACACTGAAGCTTTCTTT
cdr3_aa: CASTPGRNTEAFF

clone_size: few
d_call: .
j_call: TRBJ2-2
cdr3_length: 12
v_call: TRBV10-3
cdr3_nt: TGTGCCATCAACAGGGCGGCCGGGGAGCTGTTTTTT
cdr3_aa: CAINRAAGELFF

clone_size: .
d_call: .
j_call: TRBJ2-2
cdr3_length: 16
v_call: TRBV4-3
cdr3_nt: TGCGCCAGCAGCCAGGCCGGGACTCTGAACACCGGGGAGCTGTTTTTT
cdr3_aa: CASSQAGTLNTGELFF

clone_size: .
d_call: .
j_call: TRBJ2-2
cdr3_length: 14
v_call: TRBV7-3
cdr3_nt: TGTGCCAGCAGCTTCGCAGGGTGGACCGGGGAGCTGTTTTTT
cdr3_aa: CASSFAGWTGELFF

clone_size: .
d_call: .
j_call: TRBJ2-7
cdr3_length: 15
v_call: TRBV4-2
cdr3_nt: TGTGCCAGCAGCCAAGTCCTACTAGGCTCCTACGAGCAGTACTTC
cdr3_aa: CASSQVLLGSYEQYF

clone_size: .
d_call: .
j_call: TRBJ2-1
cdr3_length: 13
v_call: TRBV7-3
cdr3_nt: TGTGCCAGCAGCTCCCAACTCTGGAATGAGCAGTTCTTC
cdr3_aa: CASSSQLWNEQFF

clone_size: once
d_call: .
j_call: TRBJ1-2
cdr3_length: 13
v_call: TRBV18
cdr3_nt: TGTGCCAGCTCACCACCGAACGGGGATGGCTACACCTTC
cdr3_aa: CASSPPNGDGYTF

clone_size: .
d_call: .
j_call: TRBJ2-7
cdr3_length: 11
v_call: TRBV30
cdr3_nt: TGTGCCTGGAGTGTCAGCTACGAGCAGTACTTC
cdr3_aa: CAWSVSYEQYF

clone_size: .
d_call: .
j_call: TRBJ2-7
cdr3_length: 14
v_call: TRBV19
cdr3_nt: TGTGCCAGTAGTATTGAACAGAACTCCTACGAGCAGTACTTC
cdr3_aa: CASSIEQNSYEQYF

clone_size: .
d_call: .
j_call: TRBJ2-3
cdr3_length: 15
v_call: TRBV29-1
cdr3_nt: TGCAGCGTTGAAGATGGGGCAGGCAGCACAGATACGCAGTATTTT
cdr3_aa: CSVEDGAGSTDTQYF

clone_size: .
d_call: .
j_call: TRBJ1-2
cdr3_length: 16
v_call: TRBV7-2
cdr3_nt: TGTGCCAGCAGCATCTCCCAGGGGACACCTAACTATGGCTACACCTTC
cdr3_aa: CASSISQGTPNYGYTF

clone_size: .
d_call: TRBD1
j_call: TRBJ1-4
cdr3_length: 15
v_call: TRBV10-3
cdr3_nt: TGTGCCATCAGTGAGTCGACAGGGGCCAGTGAAAAACTGTTTTTT
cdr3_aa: CAISESTGASEKLFF

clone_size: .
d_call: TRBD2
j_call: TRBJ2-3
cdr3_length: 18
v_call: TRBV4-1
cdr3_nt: TGCGCCAGCAGCCAAGGCAGGGCGCGGGGGGCGTTGCGGGATACGCAGTATTTT
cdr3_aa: CASSQGRARGALRDTQYF

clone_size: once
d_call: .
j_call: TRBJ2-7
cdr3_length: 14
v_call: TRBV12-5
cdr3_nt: TGTGCTAGTGGCTCCGGGACATTCCCCTACGAGCAGTACTTC
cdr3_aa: CASGSGTFPYEQYF

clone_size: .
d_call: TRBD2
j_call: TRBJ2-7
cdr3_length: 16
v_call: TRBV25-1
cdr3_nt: TGTGCCAGCAGTGAGATGTCGAGCGGGAGAATCTACGAGCAGTACTTC
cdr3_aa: CASSEMSSGRIYEQYF

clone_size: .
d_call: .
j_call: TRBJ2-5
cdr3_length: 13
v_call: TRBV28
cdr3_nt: TGTGCCAGCAGTTTATCGGCAGGGCAGACCCAGTACTTC
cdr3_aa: CASSLSAGQTQYF

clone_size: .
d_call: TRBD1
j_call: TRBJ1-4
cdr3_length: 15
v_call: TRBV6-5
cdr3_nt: TGTGCCAGCACCCAGACAGGGGCGGTTAATGAAAAACTGTTTTTT
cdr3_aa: CASTQTGAVNEKLFF